Below, one T cell receptor (beta chain) is given with its context. What it binds is not known. Single viable CD3+CD4+CD8-CD45RO+ cells were sorted as the memory CD4+ T cells. The sample comes from a study of memory CD4+ T cells and cytomegalovirus serostatus. Study as a whole: Healthy Belgian adult donors included about nine CMV-positive and some 24 CMV-negative people. Study-level results: Of under 200 reported CMV TCRbeta sequences, roughly 70 were found in memory CD4+ repertoires.

Germline V gene lookup returns CDR1 MRHNA and CDR2 SNTAGT. V was clipped by 0 bases and J by 7 bases; unmatched bases: 11. This CDR3 spans 18 amino acids. Measured with immunoSEQ multiplex PCR; TCRdb has only the in-frame clones, and not every one. The data hold over 65,000 clones, with around 80% observed a single time. V usage is TRBV6-4 and J usage is TRBJ2-3, with 12 nucleotides matching TRBD1. The sequenced sample consisted of memory CD4+ T cells from blood. This clonotype was obtained from an adult in good health and CMV-seronegative. The CDR3 here is CASSDSGTGGDRRNTQYF. Here the CDR3 DNA reads TGTGCCAGCAGTGACTCAGGGACAGGGGGCGATAGAAGGAATACGCAGTATTTT.